A selection of T cell receptor beta chains follows, all from one sample in a study of blood T cell repertoires in COVID-19. Sequenced by immunoSEQ multiplex PCR; TCRdb stores in-frame clones only, minus some. This sample has under 300,000 clones, with roughly 87% found just once. Material: peripheral blood. The origin of the receptors is a woman in her 40s who had recovered from COVID-19. The CDR3 runs from the conserved cysteine through the conserved F or W. Fields, in order: J gene, V gene, D gene, clone size, CDR3 DNA, CDR3 protein. D genes are given only for firm matches. Clone size, where shown, is once, few, many, or a class for clones that have expanded.

j_call: TRBJ2-7; v_call: TRBV5-6; d_call: NA; clone_size: NA; cdr3_nt: TGTGCCAGCAGCTCGACGGGCGAGCAGTACTTC; cdr3_aa: CASSSTGEQYF
j_call: TRBJ1-5; v_call: TRBV19; d_call: NA; clone_size: NA; cdr3_nt: TGTGCCAGTAGTGCAACAGGGCCCCAGCCCCAGCATTTT; cdr3_aa: CASSATGPQPQHF
j_call: TRBJ2-1; v_call: TRBV7-8; d_call: TRBD2; clone_size: NA; cdr3_nt: TGTGCCAGCAGCGCGGGACTAGCGGGAGTCAATGAGCAGTTCTTC; cdr3_aa: CASSAGLAGVNEQFF
j_call: TRBJ2-2; v_call: TRBV25-1; d_call: NA; clone_size: NA; cdr3_nt: TGTGCCAGCAGTCTGCAGGGGGGCACCGGGGAGCTGTTTTTT; cdr3_aa: CASSLQGGTGELFF
j_call: TRBJ2-5; v_call: TRBV7-6; d_call: TRBD1; clone_size: NA; cdr3_nt: TGTGCCAGCAGCTCTTTACAGGGGGCAGAGACCCAGTACTTC; cdr3_aa: CASSSLQGAETQYF
j_call: TRBJ2-2; v_call: TRBV18; d_call: NA; clone_size: NA; cdr3_nt: TGTGCCAGCTCACCAGTCCTCGAGTTGGTGGCCGGGGAGCTGTTTTTT; cdr3_aa: CASSPVLELVAGELFF
j_call: TRBJ1-6; v_call: TRBV10-3; d_call: NA; clone_size: NA; cdr3_nt: TGTGCCATCAGTGAGTCGAACGGCGACTCAGTAAATTCACCCCTCCACTTT; cdr3_aa: CAISESNGDSVNSPLHF
j_call: TRBJ2-1; v_call: TRBV5-5; d_call: TRBD2; clone_size: once; cdr3_nt: TGTGCCAGCAGCCTCAATGGAGTAGCGGGGGTTCGTGAGCAGTTCTTC; cdr3_aa: CASSLNGVAGVREQFF
j_call: TRBJ1-6; v_call: TRBV11-1; d_call: NA; clone_size: NA; cdr3_nt: TGTGCCAGCAGCTTAGAGGCCGGGGATTCGCCACCCCTCCACTTT; cdr3_aa: CASSLEAGDSPPLHF
j_call: TRBJ2-1; v_call: TRBV7-2; d_call: TRBD2; clone_size: NA; cdr3_nt: TGTGCCAGCAGCCTAGGGCCTAGCGGGGGCGATGAGCAGTTCTTC; cdr3_aa: CASSLGPSGGDEQFF
j_call: TRBJ2-7; v_call: TRBV6-2/TRBV6-3; d_call: TRBD2; clone_size: NA; cdr3_nt: TGTGCCAGCAGTGTCGATAGGGAGCGGGGGACAAGCTCCTACGAGCAGTACTTC; cdr3_aa: CASSVDRERGTSSYEQYF
j_call: TRBJ2-2; v_call: TRBV5-1; d_call: NA; clone_size: NA; cdr3_nt: TGCGCCAGCAGCTTGGGCGTTATGAACACCGGGGAGCTGTTTTTT; cdr3_aa: CASSLGVMNTGELFF
j_call: TRBJ1-1; v_call: TRBV20-1; d_call: NA; clone_size: NA; cdr3_nt: TGTAGTGCTGGGGGGGGCCATGATTCTTTCTTT; cdr3_aa: CSAGGGHDSFF
j_call: TRBJ2-2; v_call: TRBV6-2/TRBV6-3; d_call: TRBD1; clone_size: NA; cdr3_nt: TGTGCCAGCAGTTTCTTGGTGAGGACAGGGAGCACCGGGGAGCTGTTTTTT; cdr3_aa: CASSFLVRTGSTGELFF
j_call: TRBJ2-6; v_call: TRBV9; d_call: TRBD1; clone_size: NA; cdr3_nt: TGTGCCAGCAGCGTAGCAACTGGGACAGGGCTTCCTGGGGCCAACGTCCTGACTTTC; cdr3_aa: CASSVATGTGLPGANVLTF
j_call: TRBJ1-5; v_call: TRBV3-1/TRBV3-2; d_call: NA; clone_size: NA; cdr3_nt: TGTGCCAGCAGCCACGGACATCGCAATCAGCCCCAGCATTTT; cdr3_aa: CASSHGHRNQPQHF
j_call: TRBJ2-3; v_call: TRBV6-1; d_call: TRBD2; clone_size: NA; cdr3_nt: TGTGCCAGCAGTGACACTAGCGGGTACACAGATACGCAGTATTTT; cdr3_aa: CASSDTSGYTDTQYF
j_call: TRBJ1-1; v_call: TRBV3-1/TRBV3-2; d_call: NA; clone_size: NA; cdr3_nt: TGTGCCAGCAGCCGCCTGGGGGGCACTGAAGCTTTCTTT; cdr3_aa: CASSRLGGTEAFF
j_call: TRBJ1-6; v_call: TRBV7-2; d_call: NA; clone_size: NA; cdr3_nt: TGTGCCAGCAGCCTCGTGCAGGGAGGGAGGAGTAATTCACCCCTCCACTTT; cdr3_aa: CASSLVQGGRSNSPLHF
j_call: TRBJ2-2; v_call: TRBV2; d_call: TRBD2; clone_size: NA; cdr3_nt: TGTGCCAGCAGGGAACTAGCGGGGGGGCGTAGCACCGGGGAGCTGTTTTTT; cdr3_aa: CASRELAGGRSTGELFF
j_call: TRBJ2-1; v_call: TRBV5-4; d_call: TRBD2; clone_size: NA; cdr3_nt: TGTGCCAGCAGCCCCGGGACTAGCTCCTACAATGAGCAGTTCTTC; cdr3_aa: CASSPGTSSYNEQFF
j_call: TRBJ2-5; v_call: TRBV2; d_call: NA; clone_size: NA; cdr3_nt: TGTGCCAGCAGTGACGTAATAGCGTTTACCCAAGAGACCCAGTACTTC; cdr3_aa: CASSDVIAFTQETQYF
j_call: TRBJ2-1; v_call: TRBV5-1; d_call: NA; clone_size: once; cdr3_nt: TGCGCCAGCAGCTTGGGGGCGAAAAATGAGCAGTTCTTC; cdr3_aa: CASSLGAKNEQFF
j_call: TRBJ1-6; v_call: TRBV4-1; d_call: NA; clone_size: NA; cdr3_nt: TGCGCCAGCAGCCAAGAAGGCCAGACTACGCTCCACTTT; cdr3_aa: CASSQEGQTTLHF
j_call: TRBJ2-3; v_call: TRBV18; d_call: TRBD2; clone_size: NA; cdr3_nt: TGTGCCAGCTCACATCTTAGACTAGCGGGAGGGCCTAGCACAGATACGCAGTATTTT; cdr3_aa: CASSHLRLAGGPSTDTQYF
j_call: TRBJ1-2; v_call: TRBV6-6; d_call: NA; clone_size: few; cdr3_nt: TGTGCCAGCAGTCTACAGGGTCTAGGCTACACCTTC; cdr3_aa: CASSLQGLGYTF
j_call: TRBJ2-2; v_call: TRBV9; d_call: TRBD2; clone_size: NA; cdr3_nt: TGTGCCAGCAGCAAACTAGCGGGAGCCCCCGGGAACACCGGGGAGCTGTTTTTT; cdr3_aa: CASSKLAGAPGNTGELFF
j_call: TRBJ2-3; v_call: TRBV10-3; d_call: NA; clone_size: NA; cdr3_nt: TGTGCCATCAGTGAGCGTGGGGGGACCACAGATACGCAGTATTTT; cdr3_aa: CAISERGGTTDTQYF
j_call: TRBJ1-2; v_call: TRBV7-2; d_call: NA; clone_size: NA; cdr3_nt: TGTGCCAGCAGCTTAGCTCGGGTTGGTGGCTACACCTTC; cdr3_aa: CASSLARVGGYTF
j_call: TRBJ2-5; v_call: TRBV27; d_call: TRBD2; clone_size: NA; cdr3_nt: TGTGCCAGCAGCAGTTGGGGTAGCGGGAGACCGCAAGAGACCCAGTACTTC; cdr3_aa: CASSSWGSGRPQETQYF
j_call: TRBJ2-7; v_call: TRBV4-1; d_call: TRBD2; clone_size: once; cdr3_nt: TGCGCCAGCAGTATGACTAGCGGGGGGGGGAGCTCCTACGAGCAGTACTTC; cdr3_aa: CASSMTSGGGSSYEQYF
j_call: TRBJ2-7; v_call: TRBV6-5; d_call: NA; clone_size: NA; cdr3_nt: TGTGCCAGCAGAGTGGAGTTCGAGCAGTACTTC; cdr3_aa: CASRVEFEQYF
j_call: TRBJ2-5; v_call: TRBV7-9; d_call: NA; clone_size: NA; cdr3_nt: TGTGCCAGCGGACACCGGGACGGAGGGGAGACCCAGTACTTC; cdr3_aa: CASGHRDGGETQYF
j_call: TRBJ2-1; v_call: TRBV19; d_call: NA; clone_size: NA; cdr3_nt: TGTGCCAGTAGTATAGGCGGGTTTGGCGAGCAGTTCTTC; cdr3_aa: CASSIGGFGEQFF
j_call: TRBJ1-2; v_call: TRBV4-1; d_call: NA; clone_size: NA; cdr3_nt: TGCGCCAGCAGCCCCCCGGACAGTTACTATGGCTACACCTTC; cdr3_aa: CASSPPDSYYGYTF
j_call: TRBJ2-1; v_call: TRBV6-5; d_call: TRBD1; clone_size: NA; cdr3_nt: TGTGCCAGCAGTTACCTAGGGGGCGATGAGCAGTTCTTC; cdr3_aa: CASSYLGGDEQFF
j_call: TRBJ2-2; v_call: TRBV2; d_call: TRBD2; clone_size: NA; cdr3_nt: TGTGCCAGCCGGCTAGCGGGGAACACCGGGGAGCTGTTTTTT; cdr3_aa: CASRLAGNTGELFF
j_call: TRBJ2-1; v_call: TRBV27; d_call: TRBD2; clone_size: NA; cdr3_nt: TGTGCCAGCAGTCCCCAGCGGGGGGCCAGGTACAATGAGCAGTTCTTC; cdr3_aa: CASSPQRGARYNEQFF
j_call: TRBJ2-3; v_call: TRBV12-3/TRBV12-4; d_call: NA; clone_size: NA; cdr3_nt: TGTGCCAGCAGTTTTTCCGGCACAGATACGCAGTATTTT; cdr3_aa: CASSFSGTDTQYF
j_call: TRBJ2-5; v_call: TRBV5-4; d_call: TRBD2; clone_size: NA; cdr3_nt: TGTGCCAGCAGCCCTGGACTAGCGGGGGCCGGGGAGACCCAGTACTTC; cdr3_aa: CASSPGLAGAGETQYF
j_call: TRBJ1-5; v_call: TRBV24-1; d_call: NA; clone_size: NA; cdr3_nt: TGTGCCACCAGTGATAATTCTCTGGGGACTGACCAGCCCCAGCATTTT; cdr3_aa: CATSDNSLGTDQPQHF
j_call: TRBJ1-3; v_call: TRBV3-1/TRBV3-2; d_call: TRBD1; clone_size: NA; cdr3_nt: TGTGCCAGCAGCCAAGGGGACAGGGGGCACCGGAGCGCCATATATTTT; cdr3_aa: CASSQGDRGHRSAIYF
j_call: TRBJ2-1; v_call: TRBV7-2; d_call: TRBD2; clone_size: NA; cdr3_nt: TGTGCCAGCAGCCCTGGGGGACTAACATACAATGAGCAGTTCTTC; cdr3_aa: CASSPGGLTYNEQFF
j_call: TRBJ2-3; v_call: TRBV7-9; d_call: NA; clone_size: NA; cdr3_nt: TGTGCCAGCAGGGGCCCTTCGGGGACGCAGTATTTT; cdr3_aa: CASRGPSGTQYF
j_call: TRBJ1-5; v_call: TRBV6-5; d_call: NA; clone_size: NA; cdr3_nt: TGTGCCAGCAGTCGCGGGGGAGCAGTGGAGCCCCAGCATTTT; cdr3_aa: CASSRGGAVEPQHF
j_call: TRBJ1-2; v_call: TRBV7-6; d_call: NA; clone_size: NA; cdr3_nt: TGTGCCAGCAGCTTAGGGGCAGCCTATGGCTACACCTTC; cdr3_aa: CASSLGAAYGYTF